These T cell receptor beta chains were read from a single sample in a study of T cell repertoires in cytomegalovirus infection. Their recognized antigens are unknown. Using its own MiXCR run on the reads, TCRdb lists one record per CDR3 protein. The table has some 350,000 distinct CDR3 sequences, about 35% seen once. Specimen: cultured PBMCs, collected from culture after CMV antigen stimulation. All receptors come from a human donor in good health (CMV status not recorded). Some clones in this sample may be carry-over from other donors' samples. The CDR3 runs from the conserved cysteine through the conserved F or W. D genes are given only for firm matches. Expanded clones are given a class, and other clones once, few, many or no size at all.

TRBV11-2	-	few	16	TRBJ2-1	CASSLSVLDSANEQFF	TGTGCCAGCAGCTTGAGTGTGTTAGACTCCGCAAATGAGCAGTTCTTC
TRBV20-1	-	-	14	TRBJ2-5	CSARDLAYQETQYF	TGCAGTGCTAGAGATTTAGCTTACCAAGAGACCCAGTACTTC
TRBV4-1	TRBD2	-	17	TRBJ2-2	CASSQTSGSWNTGELFF	TGCGCCAGCAGCCAGACTAGCGGGAGTTGGAACACCGGGGAGCTGTTTTTT
TRBV6-6	-	-	16	TRBJ1-1	CASSYSRGGVYTEAFF	TGTGCCAGCAGTTATTCCCGGGGGGGAGTATACACTGAAGCTTTCTTT
TRBV19	-	-	15	TRBJ1-5	CASSFRRGGNQPQHF	TGTGCCAGTAGTTTTAGACGGGGCGGCAATCAGCCCCAGCATTTT
TRBV10-3	-	-	17	TRBJ2-4	CAISESMAGTAKNIQYF	TGTGCCATCAGTGAGTCGATGGCAGGGACGGCCAAAAACATTCAGTACTTC
TRBV28	-	-	15	TRBJ2-5	CASSKPRDGLETQYF	TGTGCCAGCAGTAAACCCCGGGACGGGTTGGAGACCCAGTACTTC
TRBV2	-	few	13	TRBJ1-6	CASGGRGTSPLHF	TGTGCCAGTGGTGGCCGTGGGACTTCACCCCTCCACTTT
TRBV9	TRBD2	few	14	TRBJ2-1	CASSVSSGTNEQFF	TGTGCCAGCAGCGTCTCTAGCGGGACTAATGAGCAGTTCTTC
TRBV7-2	TRBD2	few	18	TRBJ2-1	CASSLKGSGRFKGNEQFF	TGTGCCAGCAGCTTAAAGGGTAGCGGGAGGTTTAAGGGTAATGAGCAGTTCTTC
TRBV7-6	-	few	13	TRBJ1-6	CASSLAGNSPLHF	TGTGCCAGCAGCTTAGCCGGGAACTCACCCCTCCACTTT
TRBV28	TRBD1	-	14	TRBJ1-2	CASSSFLQGDGYTF	TGTGCCAGCAGTTCCTTTCTACAGGGGGATGGCTACACCTTC
TRBV24-1	-	few	16	TRBJ1-5	CATSDSSVGGGQPQHF	TGTGCCACCAGTGATTCTTCAGTAGGGGGAGGACAGCCCCAGCATTTT
TRBV7-9	-	few	13	TRBJ2-1	CASSLSLDPALFF	TGTGCCAGCAGCCTCAGCCTGGATCCCGCCCTGTTCTTC
TRBV18	-	-	15	TRBJ1-1	CASSPPGWRNTEAFF	TGTGCCAGCTCACCACCAGGGTGGCGGAACACTGAAGCTTTCTTT
TRBV12-3/TRBV12-4	TRBD1	-	14	TRBJ2-3	CASSVGTAGDTQYF	TGTGCCAGCAGTGTCGGGACAGCCGGAGATACGCAGTATTTT
TRBV6-2/TRBV6-3	TRBD2	-	19	TRBJ2-2	CASSSIIWTSGRAGGELFF	TGTGCCAGCAGTTCGATCATATGGACTAGCGGGAGGGCCGGCGGGGAGCTGTTTTTT
TRBV20-1	TRBD1	-	15	TRBJ2-2	CSAQRGTGVAGELFF	TGCAGTGCTCAAAGGGGGACAGGGGTCGCCGGGGAGCTGTTTTTT
TRBV4-1	-	once	13	TRBJ1-1	CASSPPGRGRAFF	TGCGCCAGCAGCCCCCCCGGGCGGGGCCGAGCTTTCTTT
TRBV6-8	TRBD2	-	16	TRBJ2-5	CASSRSRAGDEETQYF	TGTGCCAGCAGCCGCAGTCGAGCGGGAGATGAGGAGACCCAGTACTTC
TRBV10-3	-	-	15	TRBJ1-3	CAISGQPVAGNTIYF	TGTGCCATCAGTGGCCAGCCGGTGGCTGGAAACACCATATATTTT
TRBV11-2	-	-	16	TRBJ2-1	CASSLDPGRGGGEQFF	TGTGCCAGCAGCTTAGATCCGGGCCGAGGGGGAGGTGAGCAGTTCTTC
TRBV11-3	TRBD1	few	16	TRBJ1-6	CASSSRDRGLNSPLHF	TGTGCCAGCAGTAGCCGGGACAGGGGACTCAATTCACCCCTCCACTTT
TRBV27	-	-	16	TRBJ1-6	CASSLSGRGVYSPLHF	TGTGCCAGCAGTTTATCGGGTAGGGGGGTTTATTCACCCCTCCACTTT
TRBV19	TRBD1	-	14	TRBJ2-3	CASRIGQGTDTQYF	TGTGCCAGTAGAATCGGACAGGGCACAGATACGCAGTATTTT
TRBV11-2	TRBD2	-	16	TRBJ2-1	CASSSSGSMFANEQFF	TGTGCCAGCAGCAGTAGCGGGAGTATGTTCGCCAATGAGCAGTTCTTC
TRBV19	TRBD2	few	17	TRBJ2-1	CASSIYPAGELNNEQFF	TGTGCCAGTAGTATTTACCCCGCGGGAGAGCTGAACAATGAGCAGTTCTTC
TRBV28	TRBD2	few	16	TRBJ2-2	CASSRTAGGRAGELFF	TGTGCCAGCAGCCGCACTGCGGGCGGGAGGGCCGGGGAGCTGTTTTTT
TRBV6-2/TRBV6-3	-	few	15	TRBJ2-7	CASSYAPGLSYEQYF	TGTGCCAGCAGTTACGCACCAGGACTCTCCTACGAGCAGTACTTC
TRBV7-2	TRBD1	many	14	TRBJ1-5	CASSRDRRGSPQHF	TGTGCCAGCAGCCGGGACAGGAGAGGTTCGCCCCAGCATTTT
TRBV19	-	many	15	TRBJ1-1	CASTMRAGMNTEAFF	TGTGCCAGTACTATGAGGGCAGGAATGAACACTGAAGCTTTCTTT
TRBV7-4	-	few	14	TRBJ2-5	CASSFPGLGETQYF	TGTGCCAGCAGCTTCCCCGGGTTAGGGGAGACCCAGTACTTC
TRBV6-2/TRBV6-3	TRBD1	few	13	TRBJ1-2	CASGDRALWGYTF	TGTGCCAGCGGGGACAGGGCGCTGTGGGGCTACACCTTC
TRBV28	-	few	16	TRBJ2-5	CASSLMQGRDQETQYF	TGTGCCAGCAGTTTAATGCAGGGTCGGGACCAAGAGACCCAGTACTTC
TRBV5-1	-	-	14	TRBJ2-5	CASSLSRYQETQYF	TGCGCCAGCAGCTTATCCCGGTACCAAGAGACCCAGTACTTC
TRBV7-2	-	many	15	TRBJ1-6	CASSPRADLGSPLHF	TGTGCCAGCAGCCCAAGGGCAGACTTGGGCTCACCCCTCCACTTT
TRBV5-1	-	-	12	TRBJ2-1	CASGNSYNEQFF	TGCGCCAGCGGGAATTCCTACAATGAGCAGTTCTTC
TRBV6-6	-	-	14	TRBJ2-3	CASSYSDSVGTQYF	TGTGCCAGCAGTTACTCCGACAGCGTGGGTACGCAGTATTTT
TRBV7-2	TRBD2	few	14	TRBJ2-5	CASSQGTSGETQYF	TGTGCCAGCAGCCAGGGGACTAGCGGAGAGACCCAGTACTTC
TRBV7-9	TRBD2	-	18	TRBJ2-5	CASSAITTGTSGKETQYF	TGTGCCAGCAGCGCGATTACAACCGGGACTAGCGGGAAAGAGACCCAGTACTTC
TRBV6-6	-	-	12	TRBJ1-4	CASRELGEKLFF	TGTGCCAGCAGAGAGTTGGGTGAGAAACTGTTTTTT
TRBV7-2	-	few	14	TRBJ2-1	CASSTWATYNEQFF	TGTGCCAGCAGCACCTGGGCTACCTACAATGAGCAGTTCTTC
TRBV24-1	TRBD2	-	16	TRBJ2-1	CATSDWLTSGLNEQFF	TGTGCCACCAGTGATTGGTTGACTAGCGGGTTAAATGAGCAGTTCTTC
TRBV27	TRBD2	-	16	TRBJ2-2	CASSISGLAEADRVFF	TGTGCCAGCAGCATTTCGGGCCTAGCGGAAGCCGATCGGGTGTTTTTT
TRBV12-3/TRBV12-4	-	-	16	TRBJ1-3	CASSLGRLAPGNTIYF	TGTGCCAGCAGTTTGGGGAGGCTTGCCCCTGGAAACACCATATATTTT
TRBV5-3	TRBD2	once	15	TRBJ2-1	CASSGVAGGLGEQFF	TGTGCCAGCAGTGGGGTAGCGGGAGGACTTGGTGAGCAGTTCTTC
TRBV6-4	-	-	13	TRBJ2-3	CASSDRTTDTQYF	TGTGCCAGCAGTGACCGCACCACAGATACGCAGTATTTT
TRBV12-3/TRBV12-4	-	few	16	TRBJ1-5	CASSPGPVKVGQPQHF	TGTGCCAGCAGTCCCGGGCCCGTTAAAGTGGGTCAGCCCCAGCATTTT
TRBV7-2	-	few	17	TRBJ1-6	CASSSPPGGPNNSPLHF	TGTGCCAGCAGCTCTCCGCCCGGTGGGCCCAATAATTCACCCCTCCACTTT
TRBV5-5	-	-	13	TRBJ1-1	CASSFARNTEAFF	TGTGCCAGCAGCTTCGCAAGAAACACTGAAGCTTTCTTT
TRBV4-3	-	-	16	TRBJ2-1	CASSHPVSGGNNEQFF	TGCGCCAGCAGCCACCCGGTTTCAGGGGGGAACAATGAGCAGTTCTTC
TRBV6-2/TRBV6-3	-	few	11	TRBJ1-2	CAARVGYGYTF	TGTGCCGCCCGTGTGGGATATGGCTACACCTTC
TRBV11-2	-	-	15	TRBJ1-1	CASRQPGRTNTEAFF	TGTGCCAGCAGACAACCGGGACGGACGAACACTGAAGCTTTCTTT
TRBV5-4	-	few	15	TRBJ2-3	CASSLQGPGTDTQYF	TGTGCCAGCAGCCTCCAGGGTCCTGGCACAGATACGCAGTATTTT
TRBV7-8	-	-	15	TRBJ1-5	CASSLRELSNQPQHF	TGTGCCAGCAGCTTACGGGAACTTAGCAATCAGCCCCAGCATTTT
TRBV4-1	-	-	17	TRBJ2-1	CASSQGPPPTRNNEQFF	TGCGCCAGCAGCCAAGGGCCCCCCCCAACTAGAAACAATGAGCAGTTCTTC
TRBV19	-	few	16	TRBJ1-5	CASRIQEGIGNQPQHF	TGTGCCAGTAGGATACAGGAGGGGATAGGCAATCAGCCCCAGCATTTT
TRBV28	-	-	16	TRBJ2-5	CASNSIYRDLQETQYF	TGTGCCAGCAACTCAATTTACCGGGACCTCCAAGAGACCCAGTACTTC
TRBV7-8	TRBD1	-	13	TRBJ2-7	CASSSRTGREQYF	TGTGCCAGCAGCTCAAGGACAGGGAGGGAGCAGTACTTC
TRBV7-2	-	few	15	TRBJ2-7	CASSFPRSYSYEQYF	TGTGCCAGCAGCTTCCCCAGAAGCTACTCCTACGAGCAGTACTTC